Presented here are 9 T cell receptor beta chains from one specimen sequenced in a study of radiotherapy plus CTLA-4 blockade in lung cancer. Data came from immunoSEQ multiplex PCR; TCRdb stores just in-frame clones and leaves some out. The profile shows approximately 76,000 clones, around 78% of them singletons. Specimen: peripheral blood, collected from a patient treated with radiotherapy plus ipilimumab. These receptors were collected from a human donor with non-small cell lung cancer who had a partial response to radiotherapy plus ipilimumab. Some clones in this sample may be carry-over from other donors' samples.

The V call is TRBV18, the J call TRBJ2-1, with a weak D call TRBD1 (5 bases). Germline V lookup: CDR1 KGHSH, CDR2 LQKENI. There are 18 residues in the CDR3. V lost 4 bases to trimming and J lost 0 bases, with 19 bases between them. The CDR3: CASSRRSQTASSYNEQFF. CDR3 DNA: TGTGCCAGCTCACGACGATCTCAGACAGCAAGCTCCTACAATGAGCAGTTCTTC.

The rearrangement joins TRBV7-9 to TRBJ2-3; D call uncertain. Trimming removed 0 bases at V and 3 bases at J, with 10 bases between. The CDR3 is 15 amino acids. CDR1 is SEHNR and CDR2 is FQNEAQ in the germline V gene (reference sequence). Here the CDR3 reads CASSLAGARTDTQYF. For the CDR3, the DNA is TGTGCCAGCAGCTTAGCAGGAGCTAGAACAGATACGCAGTATTTT.

This clone has just a few counts. The chain couples TRBV19 to TRBJ1-6; maybe TRBD1 (5 bases). CDR3 length equals 14 residues. The germline V gene has CDR1 LNHDA and CDR2 SQIVND (reference sequence). The V end was cut by 7 bases, the J end by 5 bases, with 12 bases between. The DNA of the CDR3 is TGTGCCAGTAAACAGGCCGGAAATAATTCACCCCTCCACTTT. Encoded protein: CASKQAGNNSPLHF. Looking up the rest from reference TRBV19 and TRBJ1-6 gives the full variable domain: DGGITQSPKYLFRKEGQNVTLSCEQNLNHDAMYWYRQDPGQGLRLIYYSQIVNDFQKGDIAEGYSVSREKKESFPLTVTSAQKNPTAFYLCASKQAGNNSPLHFGNGTRLTVT.

This clone has a handful of counts. The chain joins TRBV18 to TRBJ1-3; TRBD1 agrees at 7 bases. The CDR3 runs 14 residues. CDR1 KGHSH and CDR2 LQKENI come from the germline V gene. The V segment lost 1 base and the J segment 4 bases; nucleotides outside the gene matches: 1. CDR3 sequence (DNA): TGTGCCAGCTCACCACAGGGGGCAGGAAACACCATATATTTT. Protein product: CASSPQGAGNTIYF.

V usage is TRBV6-5 and J usage is TRBJ1-2, with 7 bases lining up with TRBD1. The CDR3 extends over 14 amino acids. The germline CDR1 and CDR2 sequences are MNHEY and SVGAGI. Trimming at V came to 0 bases and at J to 2 bases, leaving 0 bases not matched to a gene. The CDR3 bases are TGTGCCAGCAGTTACTCGACAGGGAACTATGGCTACACCTTC. Translated, it gives CASSYSTGNYGYTF.

The chain carries TRBV13 and TRBJ2-2; D remains unclear. The CDR3 length is 13 residues. Germline-derived CDR1 and CDR2 are PRHDT and FYEKMQ (reference sequence). V lost 2 bases to trimming and J lost 4 bases, with 5 bases between them. The CDR3 protein is CASSLTATGELFF. The CDR3 region has the DNA TGTGCCAGCAGCTTAACTGCCACCGGGGAGCTGTTTTTT.

The chain couples TRBV4-3 to TRBJ2-5, with D possibly TRBD1 on 5 matching bases. V was cut by 3 bases and J by 4 bases, with 15 bases left in between. This CDR3 has 15 residues. The germline gives CDR1 LGHNA, CDR2 YSLEER. The CDR3 region is CASSQDNSFPETQYF. CDR3 in DNA: TGCGCCAGCAGCCAGGACAACTCGTTCCCAGAGACCCAGTACTTC.

J is TRBJ1-2 and V is TRBV29-1; 8 nucleotides agree with TRBD1. J gave up 7 bases and V 2 bases, and 0 bases lay outside the gene matches. The CDR3 sequence is 11 residues long. Per the germline V gene, CDR1 is SQVTM and CDR2 is ANQGSEA. The CDR3 loop reads CSVETGGGYTF. As DNA, the CDR3 is TGCAGCGTTGAAACAGGGGGTGGCTACACCTTC.

This clone was observed once. The chain combines TRBV14 with TRBJ2-1, with 9 positions matching TRBD2. The length of the CDR3 is 14 residues. Germline CDR1 and CDR2: SGHDN and FVKESK. V shed 9 bases, J shed 2 bases, and the junction held 5 bases outside the gene matches. The CDR3 spells CASGRGGAYNEQFF. The DNA for the CDR3 is TGTGCCAGTGGCCGCGGGGGGGCCTACAATGAGCAGTTCTTC. The entire variable domain, with the rest obtained from reference TRBV14 and TRBJ2-1, is as follows: EAGVTQFPSHSVIEKGQTVTLRCDPISGHDNLYWYRRVMGKEIKFLLHFVKESKQDESGMPNNRFLAERTGGTYSTLKVQPAELEDSGVYFCASGRGGAYNEQFFGPGTRLTVL.